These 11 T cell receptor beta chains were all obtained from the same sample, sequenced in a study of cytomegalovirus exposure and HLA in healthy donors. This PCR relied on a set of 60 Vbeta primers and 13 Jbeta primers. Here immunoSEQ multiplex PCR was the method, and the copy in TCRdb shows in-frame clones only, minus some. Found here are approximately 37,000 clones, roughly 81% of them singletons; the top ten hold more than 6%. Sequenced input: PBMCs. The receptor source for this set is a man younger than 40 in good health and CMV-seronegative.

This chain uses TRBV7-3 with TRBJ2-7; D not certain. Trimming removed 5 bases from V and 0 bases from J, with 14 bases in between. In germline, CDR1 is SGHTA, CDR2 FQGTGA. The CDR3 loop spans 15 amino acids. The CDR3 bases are TGTGCCAGCAGCCCAAGTAGTGCGAGCTCCTACGAGCAGTACTTC. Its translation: CASSPSSASSYEQYF.

The CDR3, as DNA: TGTGCCAGCAGCGGACTAGCACAGGCCCTCGGTGAGCAGTACTTC. It specifies CASSGLAQALGEQYF. V gene TRBV7-8 combines with J gene TRBJ2-7; 8 bases fit TRBD2. Looked up from germline, CDR1 is SGHVS and CDR2 is FQNEAQ. The CDR3 runs 15 residues. The V segment lost 5 bases and the J segment 7 bases; nucleotides outside the gene matches: 13.

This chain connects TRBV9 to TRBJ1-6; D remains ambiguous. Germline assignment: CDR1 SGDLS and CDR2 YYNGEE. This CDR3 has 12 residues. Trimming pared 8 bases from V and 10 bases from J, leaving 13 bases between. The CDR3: CASGVGGSPLHF. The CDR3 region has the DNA TGTGCCAGTGGGGTGGGAGGCTCACCCCTCCACTTT.

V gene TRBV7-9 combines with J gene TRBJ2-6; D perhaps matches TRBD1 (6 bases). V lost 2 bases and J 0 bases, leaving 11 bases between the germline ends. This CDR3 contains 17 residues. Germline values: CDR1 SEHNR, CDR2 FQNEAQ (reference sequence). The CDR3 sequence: CASSLTGWGSGANVLTF. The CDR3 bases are TGTGCCAGCAGCTTAACAGGGTGGGGCTCTGGGGCCAACGTCCTGACTTTC.

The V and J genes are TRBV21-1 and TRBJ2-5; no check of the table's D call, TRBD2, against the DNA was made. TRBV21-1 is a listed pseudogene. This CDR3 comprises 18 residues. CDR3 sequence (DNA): TGTGCCAGCAGCAAAAAAATTGTCCATACGGGGATCCAAGAGACCCAGTACTTC. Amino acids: CASSKKIVHTGIQETQYF.

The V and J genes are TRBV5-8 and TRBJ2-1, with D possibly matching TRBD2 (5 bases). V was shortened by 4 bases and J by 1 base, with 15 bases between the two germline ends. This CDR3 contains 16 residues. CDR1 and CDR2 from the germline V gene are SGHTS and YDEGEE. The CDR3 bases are TGTGCCAGCAGCAGCCCGGACTTAATTTCCTACAATGAGCAGTTCTTC. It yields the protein CASSSPDLISYNEQFF.

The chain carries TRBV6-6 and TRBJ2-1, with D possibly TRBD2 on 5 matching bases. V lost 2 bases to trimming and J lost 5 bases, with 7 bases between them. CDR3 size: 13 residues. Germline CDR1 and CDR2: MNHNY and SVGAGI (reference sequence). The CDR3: CASSYGENNEQFF. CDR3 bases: TGTGCCAGCAGTTACGGGGAGAACAATGAGCAGTTCTTC.

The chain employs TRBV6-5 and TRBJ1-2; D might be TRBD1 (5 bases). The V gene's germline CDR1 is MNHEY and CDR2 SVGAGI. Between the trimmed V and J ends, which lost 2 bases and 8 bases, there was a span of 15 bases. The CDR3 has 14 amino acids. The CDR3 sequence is CASSYGGGVLGYTF. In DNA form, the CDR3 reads TGTGCCAGCAGTTACGGGGGAGGCGTTCTGGGCTACACCTTC.

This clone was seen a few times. The CDR3 sequence is CASSSTTVPMNTEAFF. DNA of the CDR3: TGTGCCAGCAGCTCGACGACAGTTCCGATGAACACTGAAGCTTTCTTT. The chain uses TRBV5-8 and TRBJ1-1; D may be TRBD1 (5 bases). CDR1 and CDR2 from the germline V gene are SGHTS and YDEGEE. The CDR3 totals 16 residues. V lost 3 bases, J lost 0 bases, and 15 bases lay in between.

CDR3 amino acids: CASSRGAGTTTYEQYF. For the CDR3, the DNA is TGTGCCAGCAGCCGAGGGGCCGGGACTACAACCTACGAGCAGTACTTC. The chain couples TRBV5-6 to TRBJ2-5, with 7 bases aligning to TRBD2. The J call is in doubt because the DNA end fits TRBJ2-7 better. The length of the CDR3 is 16 residues. Germline V gene lookup returns CDR1 SGHDT and CDR2 YYEEEE.

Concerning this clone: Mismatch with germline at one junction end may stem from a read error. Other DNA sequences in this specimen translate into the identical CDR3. The CDR3 coding sequence is TGCGCCAGCAGTCAAGTTCCCCGAGACAGGAACACCGGGGAGCTGTTTTTT. This sequence encodes CASSQVPRDRNTGELFF. V and J are TRBV4-1 and TRBJ2-2; D is perhaps TRBD1 (5 bases). Looked up from germline, CDR1 is MGHRA and CDR2 is YSYEKL. The CDR3 length is 17 residues.